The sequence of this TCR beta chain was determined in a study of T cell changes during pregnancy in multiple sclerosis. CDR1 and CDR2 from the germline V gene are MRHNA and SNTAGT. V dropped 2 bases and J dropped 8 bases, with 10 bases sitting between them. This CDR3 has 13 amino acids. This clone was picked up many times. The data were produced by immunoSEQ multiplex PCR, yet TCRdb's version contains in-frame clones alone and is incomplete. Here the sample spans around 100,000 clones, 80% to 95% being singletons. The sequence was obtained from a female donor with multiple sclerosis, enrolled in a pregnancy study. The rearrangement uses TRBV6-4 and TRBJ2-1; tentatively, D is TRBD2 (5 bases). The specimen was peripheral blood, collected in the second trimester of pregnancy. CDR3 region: CASSDRAEDEQFF. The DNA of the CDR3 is TGTGCCAGCAGTGACCGAGCGGAGGATGAGCAGTTCTTC.